This T cell receptor (beta chain) was identified in a study of vaccination effects on CD4 cells after COVID-19. Study-wide results and limits: Researchers reported few convalescent patients and no early post-infection timepoints in the study.

Before sequencing, viral peptide pools were used by the ViraFEST assay to expand antigen-specific CD4+ T cells. When about ten days of culture had elapsed, CD4+ T cells were isolated. All participants had two doses of either the BNT162b2 or mRNA-1273 vaccine. Germline CDR1 and CDR2: SGDLS and YYNGEE. The CDR3 loop spans 14 amino acids. The trim removed 3 bases at V and 2 bases at J, leaving 4 bases unmatched. Sequencing used immunoSEQ multiplex PCR; TCRdb keeps in-frame clones, though not all of them. The table lists around 32,000 clones, about 70% of them singletons. Notes on this clone: Its antigen is currently unknown.

The chain is built from TRBV9 and TRBJ1-1, with 7 bases matching TRBD1. Here the sequenced sample was CD4+ T cells from PBMCs cultured with HCoV-229E spike peptides, taken after COVID-19 vaccination. The TCR originated in a human donor who received a COVID-19 vaccine. The CDR3 DNA is TGTGCCAGCAGCGCCGGGACAGCAAACACTGAAGCTTTCTTT. This translates into CASSAGTANTEAFF.